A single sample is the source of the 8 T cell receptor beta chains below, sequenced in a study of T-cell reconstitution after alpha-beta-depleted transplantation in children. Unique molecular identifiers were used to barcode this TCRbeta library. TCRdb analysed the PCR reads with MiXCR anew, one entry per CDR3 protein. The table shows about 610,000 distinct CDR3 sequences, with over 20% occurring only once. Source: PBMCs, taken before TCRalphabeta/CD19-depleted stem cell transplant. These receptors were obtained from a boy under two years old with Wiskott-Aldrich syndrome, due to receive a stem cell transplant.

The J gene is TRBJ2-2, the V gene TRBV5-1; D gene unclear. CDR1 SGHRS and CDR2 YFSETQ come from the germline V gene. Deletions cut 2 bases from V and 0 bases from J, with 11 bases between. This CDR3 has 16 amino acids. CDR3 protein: CASSFIGPTNTGELFF. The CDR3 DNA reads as TGCGCCAGCAGCTTTATCGGGCCTACGAACACCGGGGAGCTGTTTTTT.

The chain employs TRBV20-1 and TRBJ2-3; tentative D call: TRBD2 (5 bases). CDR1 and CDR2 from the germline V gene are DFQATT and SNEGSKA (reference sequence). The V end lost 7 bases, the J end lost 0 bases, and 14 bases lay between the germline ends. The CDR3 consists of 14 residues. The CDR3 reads CSGTGRASTDTQYF. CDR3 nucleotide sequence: TGCAGTGGGACGGGAAGGGCTAGCACAGATACGCAGTATTTT.

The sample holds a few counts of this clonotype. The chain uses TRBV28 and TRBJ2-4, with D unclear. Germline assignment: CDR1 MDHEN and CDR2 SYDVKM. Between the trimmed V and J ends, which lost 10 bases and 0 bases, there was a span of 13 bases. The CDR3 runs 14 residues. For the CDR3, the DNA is TGTGCCACCACCAAGGACCTAGCCAAAAACATTCAGTACTTC. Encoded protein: CATTKDLAKNIQYF.

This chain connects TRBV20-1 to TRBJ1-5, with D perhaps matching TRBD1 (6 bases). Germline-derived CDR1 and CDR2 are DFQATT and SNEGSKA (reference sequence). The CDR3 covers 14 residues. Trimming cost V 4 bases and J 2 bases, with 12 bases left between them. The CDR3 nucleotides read TGCAGTGCTATCGAGGGGGGTGGCAATCAGCCCCAGCATTTT. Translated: CSAIEGGGNQPQHF.

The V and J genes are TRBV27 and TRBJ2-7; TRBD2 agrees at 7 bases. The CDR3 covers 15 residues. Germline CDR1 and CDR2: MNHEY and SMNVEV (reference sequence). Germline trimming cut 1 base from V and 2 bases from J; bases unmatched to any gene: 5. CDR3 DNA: TGTGCCAGCAGTTTATTGGGGGGGAGAGCCTACGAGCAGTACTTC. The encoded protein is CASSLLGGRAYEQYF.

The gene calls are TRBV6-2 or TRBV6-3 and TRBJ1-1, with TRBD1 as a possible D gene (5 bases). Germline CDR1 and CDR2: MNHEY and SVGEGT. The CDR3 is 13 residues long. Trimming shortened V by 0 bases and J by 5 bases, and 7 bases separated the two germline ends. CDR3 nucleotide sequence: TGTGCCAGCAGTTACTCTTGGGGGACTGAAGCTTTCTTT. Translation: CASSYSWGTEAFF.

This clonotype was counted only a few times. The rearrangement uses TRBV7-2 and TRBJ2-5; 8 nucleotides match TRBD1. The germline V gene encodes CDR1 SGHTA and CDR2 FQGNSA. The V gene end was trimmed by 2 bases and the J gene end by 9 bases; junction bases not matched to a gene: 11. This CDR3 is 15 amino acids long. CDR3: CASSLKAGGVRAQYF. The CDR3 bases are TGTGCCAGCAGCTTAAAGGCAGGGGGCGTAAGGGCCCAGTACTTC.

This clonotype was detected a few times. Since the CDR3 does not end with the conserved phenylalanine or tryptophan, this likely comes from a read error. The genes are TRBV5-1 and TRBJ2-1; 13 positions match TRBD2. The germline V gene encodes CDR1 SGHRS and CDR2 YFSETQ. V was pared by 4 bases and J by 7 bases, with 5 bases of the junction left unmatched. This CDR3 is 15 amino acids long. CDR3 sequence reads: CASSQGTSGINEQFS. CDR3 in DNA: TGCGCCAGCAGCCAAGGGACTAGCGGGATAAATGAGCAGTTCTCC.